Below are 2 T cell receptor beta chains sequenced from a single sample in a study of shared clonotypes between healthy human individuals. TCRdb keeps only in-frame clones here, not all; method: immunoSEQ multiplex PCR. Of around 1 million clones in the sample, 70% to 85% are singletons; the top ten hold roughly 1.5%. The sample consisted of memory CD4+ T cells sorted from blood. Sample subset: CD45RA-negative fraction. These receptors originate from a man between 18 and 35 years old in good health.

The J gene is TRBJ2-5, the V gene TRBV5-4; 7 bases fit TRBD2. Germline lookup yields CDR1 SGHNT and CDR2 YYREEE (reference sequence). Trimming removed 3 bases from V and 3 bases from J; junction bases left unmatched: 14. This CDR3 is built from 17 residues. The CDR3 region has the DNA TGTGCCAGCAGCTCCGGAGTGGAAGGGACTACAAAAGAGACCCAGTACTTC. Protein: CASSSGVEGTTKETQYF.

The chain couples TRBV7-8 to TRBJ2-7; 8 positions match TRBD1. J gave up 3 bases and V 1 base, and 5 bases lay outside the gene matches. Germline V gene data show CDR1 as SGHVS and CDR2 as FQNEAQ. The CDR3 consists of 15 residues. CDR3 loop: CASSLESGGLYEQYF. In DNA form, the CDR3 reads TGTGCCAGCAGCTTAGAGTCAGGGGGCCTCTACGAGCAGTACTTC.